These 7 T cell receptor beta chains were sequenced from one sample in a study of blood T cell repertoires in COVID-19. Assay: immunoSEQ multiplex PCR; the TCRdb copy retains only in-frame clones and omits some. The sample records approximately 210,000 clones, under 80% being singletons. Specimen: PBMCs or T cells enriched from blood (not recorded which). These receptors came from a woman in her forties or fifties with acute COVID-19.

The J gene is TRBJ1-2, the V gene TRBV18; 7 nucleotides match TRBD1. In germline, CDR1 is KGHSH, CDR2 LQKENI. After removal of 2 bases from V and 4 bases from J, the junction contained 10 bases not matched to a gene. CDR3 length: 16 residues. CDR3 nucleotides: TGTGCCAGCTCACCAGCTACGTTACAGGGGACCTATGGCTACACCTTC. Its translation is CASSPATLQGTYGYTF. Using reference TRBV18 and TRBJ1-2 for the parts outside the CDR3, the full variable domain is NAGVMQNPRHLVRRRGQEARLRCSPMKGHSHVYWYRQLPEEGLKFMVYLQKENIIDESGMPKERFSAEFPKEGPSILRIQQVVRGDSAAYFCASSPATLQGTYGYTFGSGTRLTVV.

This clone was seen at least ten times. The V gene is TRBV9, the J gene TRBJ1-1; 7 bases match TRBD1. Per the germline V gene, CDR1 is SGDLS and CDR2 is YYNGEE. Trimming took 1 base from V and 5 from J; bases not matched to a gene: 8. This CDR3 has 15 residues. The CDR3: CASSVIPDRQTEAFF. As DNA, the CDR3 is TGTGCCAGCAGCGTAATCCCGGACAGGCAGACTGAAGCTTTCTTT.

The rearrangement links TRBV7-9 to TRBJ2-7, with D perhaps TRBD2 (7 bases). Germline V CDR1 and CDR2: SEHNR, FQNEAQ (reference sequence). This CDR3 contains 16 residues. Trimming stripped 9 bases from V and 4 bases from J, with 25 bases between. DNA of the CDR3: TGTGCCAGTAAGGGGGGGCGGGACCGATCCCTTTACGAGCAGTACGTC. Protein product: CASKGGRDRSLYEQYV.

The chain has TRBV6-5 and TRBJ1-2; 9 bases map to TRBD1. V dropped 7 bases and J dropped 2; count of bases not matched to a gene: 8. Germline V gene data show CDR1 as MNHEY and CDR2 as SVGAGI. The CDR3 extends over 15 amino acids. The CDR3 loop is CASIPGTGINYGYTF. In DNA, the CDR3 is TGTGCCAGCATTCCGGGGACAGGGATCAACTATGGCTACACCTTC.

This clone was seen many times. The chain has TRBV18 and TRBJ2-3, with 10 bases that match TRBD2. This CDR3 has 16 amino acids. Germline CDR1 and CDR2: KGHSH and LQKENI. V shed 4 bases and J 3 bases; nucleotides not matched to a gene: 7. CDR3 protein: CASSLEIAGGTDTQYF. CDR3 sequence (DNA): TGTGCCAGCTCACTGGAGATAGCGGGGGGTACAGATACGCAGTATTTT.

The chain combines TRBV28 with TRBJ2-7; D is ambiguous. Trimming removed 5 bases from V and 2 bases from J, with 16 bases in between. This CDR3 is built from 15 residues. CDR1 MDHEN and CDR2 SYDVKM come from the germline V gene. The chain's CDR3 is CASSTPSGTTYEQYV. The CDR3 DNA is TGTGCCAGCAGTACCCCCTCGGGTACAACCTACGAGCAGTACGTC.

This chain uses TRBV19 with TRBJ1-5; D not resolved. Germline values: CDR1 LNHDA, CDR2 SQIVND (reference sequence). The CDR3 is 15 amino acids. V lost 5 bases and J lost 1, with 12 bases in between. The CDR3 here is CASSFLGGSNQPQHF. The CDR3 coding sequence is TGTGCCAGTAGTTTTCTGGGCGGGAGCAATCAGCCCCAGCATTTT.